This record covers a single T cell receptor beta chain. This clonotype was seen only a few times. No cognate antigen has been identified for it. No much larger clone is present one base from it, and per-base qualities are unavailable. The sequencing machine was an Illumina NovaSeq 6000. cDNA libraries for TCRalpha and TCRbeta were prepared by 5'RACE using constant-segment primers, with sample barcodes and unique molecular identifiers added. Trizol reagent was used to extract RNA from every sample. Amplification of the libraries took two PCR steps, and the second step added a second sample barcode plus Illumina TruSeq adapters. Sequencing of the libraries was done on an Illumina NovaSeq, producing 2 x 150 bp paired-end reads. In the authors' own workflow: Reads were demultiplexed and collapsed into UMI-guided consensus sequences with migec v1.2.7. Using mixcr v2.1.11, UMI consensuses were aligned to TRA and TRB V and J templates and then assembled into clonotypes. Expanded or contracted clonotypes were those called significant by both edgeR and NoisET, with noise models trained on biological replicates. For edgeR calls, a false discovery rate-adjusted p below 0.01 and a log2 fold-change threshold of 1 were applied. PCA with hierarchical clustering of max-normalized trajectories of the 1000 most abundant clonotypes was used as exploratory dynamics analysis. Separately sequenced CD4+ and CD8+ repertoires were used to assign the CD4 or CD8 phenotype of responding clones. Using fastp trimming at Q25 and MiXCR clonotype assembly, TCRdb reanalyzed the public sequencing data and kept in-frame beta chains. Each record represents a unique CDR3 protein, reported with the most common genes and DNA among its rows. The V and J calls shown here were made by TCRdb, not taken from the authors' results. Present in this sample are roughly 86,000 distinct CDR3 sequences, approximately 13% of which were seen just once. Roughly a quarter of the sample rests with the top ten.

The data stem from a study of T-cell memory formation after mild COVID-19 (dated by TCRdb to the early 2020s). Regarding the research as a whole: TCR sequence clusters from the two donors were largely donor specific. Longitudinal TCRalpha and TCRbeta repertoire sequencing tracked T-cell clones expanding and contracting after mild COVID-19 in two donors. Two young, previously healthy adult volunteers made up the cohort, one male and one female. The full study reports these points: The study included only a couple of mild cases, and larger cohorts that include severe cases with pre-infection samples were judged to be necessary. Clones contracting from day 15 to 85 had balanced CD4/CD8 phenotypes, while a second wave expanding from day 15 to 37 was biased towards CD4+. Contracting CD4+ clones appeared mostly in the CM and EM memory subsets, whereas CD8+ clones were enriched in EMRA. Some responding clones were found in pre-infection memory, which suggests that pre-existing cross-reactive memory T cells took part in the SARS-CoV-2 response. The second-wave clones that peaked on day 37 were not confirmed to be SARS-CoV-2 specific.

PBMCs were isolated by Ficoll-Paque density gradient centrifugation. The V end loses 6 bases and the J end loses 2 bases, and a stretch of 14 bases separates them. The germline V gene (reference sequence) yields DFQATT for CDR1 and SNEGSKA for CDR2. The CDR3 spans 14 residues, from the cysteine through the phenylalanine. Just the 42-base CDR3 DNA is kept, in frame starting at base 1. Sequenced: PBMCs or a T cell subset sorted from them (not recorded which). The source is an adult woman who had mild COVID-19 (a few samples of this study predate the infection). The sample titles of this study are shuffled in the database, so cell type and time point are left out; the donor was told from shared clones. This chain joins TRBV20-1 to TRBJ2-1; TRBD2 could be the D gene, as 5 bases match. The CDR3 reads CSANREFTYNEQFF. The DNA is TGCAGTGCGAATCGGGAATTCACCTACAATGAGCAGTTCTTC.